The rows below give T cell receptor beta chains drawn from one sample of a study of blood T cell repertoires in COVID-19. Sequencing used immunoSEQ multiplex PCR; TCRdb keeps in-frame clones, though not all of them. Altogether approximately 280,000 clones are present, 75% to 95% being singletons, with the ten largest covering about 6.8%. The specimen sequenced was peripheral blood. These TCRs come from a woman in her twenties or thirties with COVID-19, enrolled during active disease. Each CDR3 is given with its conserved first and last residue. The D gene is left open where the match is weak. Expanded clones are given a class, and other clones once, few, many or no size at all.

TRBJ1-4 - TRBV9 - CASSVLPLATGGEKLFF TGTGCCAGCAGCGTGCTGCCCCTCGCCACCGGGGGTGAAAAACTGTTTTTT
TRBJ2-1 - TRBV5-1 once CASSLSRGGREQFF TGCGCCAGCAGCTTGTCAAGGGGCGGTCGCGAGCAGTTCTTC
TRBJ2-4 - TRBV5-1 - CASSRTGSVAKNIQYF TGCGCCAGCAGCCGCACAGGGAGTGTAGCCAAAAACATTCAGTACTTC
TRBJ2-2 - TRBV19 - CASIGRPNTGELFF TGTGCCAGTATTGGGCGTCCGAACACCGGGGAGCTGTTTTTT
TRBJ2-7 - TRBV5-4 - CASSIGYGSYEQYF TGTGCCAGCAGCATTGGTTATGGCAGCTACGAGCAGTACTTC
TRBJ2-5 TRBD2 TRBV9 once CASSVDPTSGRKETQYF TGTGCCAGCAGCGTCGATCCGACTAGCGGGAGAAAAGAGACCCAGTACTTC
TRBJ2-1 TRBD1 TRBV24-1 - CATSEKGQGFYNEQFF TGTGCCACCAGTGAGAAGGGACAGGGATTCTACAATGAGCAGTTCTTC
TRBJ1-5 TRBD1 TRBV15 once CATTWAGQGTSNQPQHF TGTGCCACCACCTGGGCGGGACAGGGGACTAGCAATCAGCCCCAGCATTTT
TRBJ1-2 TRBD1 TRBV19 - CASTPGQGAEGYTF TGTGCCAGCACTCCGGGACAGGGGGCAGAGGGCTACACCTTC
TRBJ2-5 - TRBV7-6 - CASSLVASGGGTQYF TGTGCCAGCAGCTTAGTGGCTAGCGGAGGGGGGACCCAGTACTTC
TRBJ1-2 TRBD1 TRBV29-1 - CSVLRTGGVYGYTF TGCAGCGTTCTCCGGACAGGGGGCGTCTATGGCTACACCTTC
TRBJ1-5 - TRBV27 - CASTSDTGTKSPQHF TGTGCCAGCACCTCAGATACAGGGACAAAGTCCCCCCAGCATTTT
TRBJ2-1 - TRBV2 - CASSDKMSTEQFF TGTGCCAGCAGTGATAAGATGAGCACTGAGCAGTTCTTC
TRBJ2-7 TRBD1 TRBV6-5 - CASMGQVREQYF TGTGCCAGCATGGGACAGGTTCGTGAGCAGTACTTC
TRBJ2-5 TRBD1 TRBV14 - CASSRDRGVHETQYF TGTGCCAGCAGCCGGGACAGGGGAGTGCATGAGACCCAGTACTTC
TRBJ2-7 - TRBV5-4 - CASSQGGASGASEQYF TGTGCCAGCAGCCAAGGGGGGGCTAGCGGTGCGAGCGAGCAGTACTTC
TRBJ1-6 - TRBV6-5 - CASALRGRNSPLHF TGTGCCAGCGCCTTAAGGGGAAGGAATTCACCCCTCCACTTT